This T cell receptor beta chain was sequenced in a study of T cell responses to AZD1222 COVID-19 vaccine. Sequencing was performed with immunoSEQ multiplex PCR; in TCRdb, only in-frame clones are kept and a portion is missing. Of 100,000 to 130,000 clones listed, approximately 90% were seen once; the top ten hold roughly 6%. Germline CDR1 reads MNHNS; CDR2 reads SASEGT. With 1 base removed from V and 2 bases from J, the gap between germline ends came to 6 bases. The CDR3 sequence is 14 residues long. Sequenced here: peripheral blood, sampled 28 days after the second AZD1222 dose. This sequence joins TRBV6-1 and TRBJ1-5, with D possibly matching TRBD1 (6 bases). The TCR was taken from an adult who received the AZD1222 COVID-19 vaccine. This chain's CDR3 is CASSEDRGNQPQHF. CDR3 sequence (DNA): TGTGCCAGCAGTGAAGACAGGGGCAATCAGCCCCAGCATTTT.